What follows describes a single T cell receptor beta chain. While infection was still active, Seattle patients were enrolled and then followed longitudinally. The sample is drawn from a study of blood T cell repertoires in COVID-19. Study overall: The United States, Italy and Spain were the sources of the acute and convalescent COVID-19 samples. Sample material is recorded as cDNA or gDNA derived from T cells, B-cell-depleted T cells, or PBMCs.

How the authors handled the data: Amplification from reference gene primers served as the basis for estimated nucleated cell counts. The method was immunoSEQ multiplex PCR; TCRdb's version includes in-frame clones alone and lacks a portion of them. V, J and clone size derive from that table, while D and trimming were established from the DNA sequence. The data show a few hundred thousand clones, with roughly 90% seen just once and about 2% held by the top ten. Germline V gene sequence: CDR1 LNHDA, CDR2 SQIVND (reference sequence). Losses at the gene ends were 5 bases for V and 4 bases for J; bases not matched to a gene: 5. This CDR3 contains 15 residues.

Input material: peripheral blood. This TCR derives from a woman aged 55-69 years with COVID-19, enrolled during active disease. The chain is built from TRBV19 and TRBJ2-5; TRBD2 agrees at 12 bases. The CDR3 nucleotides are TGTGCCAGTAGTGATTCTAGCGGGGGGGGAGAGACCCAGTACTTC. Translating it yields CASSDSSGGGETQYF.